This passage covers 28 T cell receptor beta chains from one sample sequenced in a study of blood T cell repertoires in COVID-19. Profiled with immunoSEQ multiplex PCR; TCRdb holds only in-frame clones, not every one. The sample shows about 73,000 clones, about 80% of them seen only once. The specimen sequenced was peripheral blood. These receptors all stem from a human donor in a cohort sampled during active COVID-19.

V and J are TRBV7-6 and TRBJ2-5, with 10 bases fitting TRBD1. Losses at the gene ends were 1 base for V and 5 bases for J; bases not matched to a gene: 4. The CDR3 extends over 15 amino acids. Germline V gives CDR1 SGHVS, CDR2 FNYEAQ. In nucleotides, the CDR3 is TGTGCCAGCAGCTTAGGGGGACAGGGGAGCGAGACCCAGTACTTC. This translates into CASSLGGQGSETQYF.

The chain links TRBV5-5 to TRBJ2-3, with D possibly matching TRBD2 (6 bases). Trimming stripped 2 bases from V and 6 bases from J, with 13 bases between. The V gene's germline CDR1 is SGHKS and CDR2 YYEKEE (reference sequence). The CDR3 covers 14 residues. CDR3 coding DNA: TGTGCCAGCAGCTTATCTCGGGGGAGGGATACGCAGTATTTT. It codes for CASSLSRGRDTQYF.

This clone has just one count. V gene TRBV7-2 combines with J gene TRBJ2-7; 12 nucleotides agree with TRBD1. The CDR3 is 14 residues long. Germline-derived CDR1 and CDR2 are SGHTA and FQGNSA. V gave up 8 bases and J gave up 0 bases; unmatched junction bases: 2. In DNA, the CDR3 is TGTGCCAGCCGGGACAGGGGGCACTCCTACGAGCAGTACTTC. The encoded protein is CASRDRGHSYEQYF.

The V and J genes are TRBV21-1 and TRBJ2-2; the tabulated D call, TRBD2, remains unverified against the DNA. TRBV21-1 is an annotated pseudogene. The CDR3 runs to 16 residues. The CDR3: CASSEFCGERTGELFF. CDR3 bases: TGTGCCAGCAGCGAGTTCTGTGGGGAGAGAACCGGGGAGCTGTTTTTT.

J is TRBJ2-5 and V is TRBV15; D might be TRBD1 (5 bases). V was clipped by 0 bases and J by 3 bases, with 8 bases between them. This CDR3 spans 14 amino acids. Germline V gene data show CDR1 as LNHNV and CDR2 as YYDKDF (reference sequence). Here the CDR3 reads CATSRDSTEETQYF. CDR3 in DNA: TGTGCCACCAGCAGAGATTCGACAGAAGAGACCCAGTACTTC.

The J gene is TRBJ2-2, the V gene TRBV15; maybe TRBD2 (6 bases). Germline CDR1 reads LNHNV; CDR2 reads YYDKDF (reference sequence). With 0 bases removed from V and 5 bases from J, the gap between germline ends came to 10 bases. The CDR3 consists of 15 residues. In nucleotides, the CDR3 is TGTGCCACCAGCAGAGATTATCGGGAGACCGGGGAGCTGTTTTTT. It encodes CATSRDYRETGELFF.

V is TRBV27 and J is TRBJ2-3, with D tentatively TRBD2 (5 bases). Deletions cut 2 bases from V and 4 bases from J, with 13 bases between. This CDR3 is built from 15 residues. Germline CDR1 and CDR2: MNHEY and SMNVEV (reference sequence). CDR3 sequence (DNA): TGTGCCAGCAGTTTAATCCGGGGTCAGGCAGATACGCAGTATTTT. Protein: CASSLIRGQADTQYF.

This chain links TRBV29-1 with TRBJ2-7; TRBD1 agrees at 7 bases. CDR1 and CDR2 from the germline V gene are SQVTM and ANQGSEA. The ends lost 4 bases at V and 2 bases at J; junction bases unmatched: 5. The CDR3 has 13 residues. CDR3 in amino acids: CSVVGGTAYEQYF. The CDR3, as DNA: TGCAGCGTTGTAGGGGGCACAGCCTACGAGCAGTACTTC.

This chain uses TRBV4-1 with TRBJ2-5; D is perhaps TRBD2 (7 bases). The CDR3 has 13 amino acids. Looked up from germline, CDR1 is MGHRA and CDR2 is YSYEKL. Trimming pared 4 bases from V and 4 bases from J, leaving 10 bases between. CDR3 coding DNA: TGCGCCAGCAGCCCCGGGGGGCGAGAGACCCAGTACTTC. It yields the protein CASSPGGRETQYF.

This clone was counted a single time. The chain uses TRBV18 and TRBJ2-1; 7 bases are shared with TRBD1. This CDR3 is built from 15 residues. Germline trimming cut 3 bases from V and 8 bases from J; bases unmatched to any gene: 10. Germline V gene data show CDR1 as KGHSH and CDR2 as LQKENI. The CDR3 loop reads CASSPLMRTGDEQFF. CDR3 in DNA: TGTGCCAGCTCACCCCTGATGAGAACAGGGGATGAGCAGTTCTTC. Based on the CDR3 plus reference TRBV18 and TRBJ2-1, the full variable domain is NAGVMQNPRHLVRRRGQEARLRCSPMKGHSHVYWYRQLPEEGLKFMVYLQKENIIDESGMPKERFSAEFPKEGPSILRIQQVVRGDSAAYFCASSPLMRTGDEQFFGPGTRLTVL.

The CDR3 bases are TGTGCCAGTGGTGACAGGGTTGTGCATGGCTACACCTTC. Protein: CASGDRVVHGYTF. The chain is built from TRBV19 and TRBJ1-2, with 7 bases fitting TRBD1. This CDR3 comprises 13 residues. V shed 8 bases, J shed 6 bases, and the junction held 9 bases outside the gene matches. Germline loops: CDR1 LNHDA, CDR2 SQIVND (reference sequence).

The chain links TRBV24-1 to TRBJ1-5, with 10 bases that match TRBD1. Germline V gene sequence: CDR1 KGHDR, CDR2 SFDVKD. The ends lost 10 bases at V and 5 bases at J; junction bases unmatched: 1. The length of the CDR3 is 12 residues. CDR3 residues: CATGQGDQPQHF. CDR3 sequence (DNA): TGTGCCACAGGACAGGGGGATCAGCCCCAGCATTTT.

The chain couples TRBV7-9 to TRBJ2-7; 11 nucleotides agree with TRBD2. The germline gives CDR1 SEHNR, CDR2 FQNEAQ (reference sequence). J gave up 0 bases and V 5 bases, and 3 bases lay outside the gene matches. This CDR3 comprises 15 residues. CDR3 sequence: CASSKTSGASYEQYF. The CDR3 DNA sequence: TGTGCCAGCAGCAAGACTAGCGGGGCCTCCTACGAGCAGTACTTC.

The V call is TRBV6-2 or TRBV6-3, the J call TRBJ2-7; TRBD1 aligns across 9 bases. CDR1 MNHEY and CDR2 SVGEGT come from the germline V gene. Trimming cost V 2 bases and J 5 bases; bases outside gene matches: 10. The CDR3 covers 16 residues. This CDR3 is CASSYRGQGRGNEQYF. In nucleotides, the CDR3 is TGTGCCAGCAGTTACCGGGGACAGGGACGAGGGAACGAGCAGTACTTC.

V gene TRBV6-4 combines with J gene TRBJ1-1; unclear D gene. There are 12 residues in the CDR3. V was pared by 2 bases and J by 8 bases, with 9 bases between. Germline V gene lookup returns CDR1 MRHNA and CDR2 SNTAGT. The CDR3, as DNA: TGTGCCAGCAGTGACGGTTTCCAGGAAGCTTTCTTT. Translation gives CASSDGFQEAFF.

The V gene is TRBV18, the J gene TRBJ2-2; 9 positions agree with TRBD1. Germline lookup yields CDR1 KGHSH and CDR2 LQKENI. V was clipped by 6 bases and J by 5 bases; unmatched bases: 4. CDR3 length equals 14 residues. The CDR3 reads CASSRDRATGELFF. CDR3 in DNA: TGTGCCAGCTCGCGGGACAGGGCAACCGGGGAGCTGTTTTTT. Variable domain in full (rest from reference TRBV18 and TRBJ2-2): NAGVMQNPRHLVRRRGQEARLRCSPMKGHSHVYWYRQLPEEGLKFMVYLQKENIIDESGMPKERFSAEFPKEGPSILRIQQVVRGDSAAYFCASSRDRATGELFFGEGSRLTVL.

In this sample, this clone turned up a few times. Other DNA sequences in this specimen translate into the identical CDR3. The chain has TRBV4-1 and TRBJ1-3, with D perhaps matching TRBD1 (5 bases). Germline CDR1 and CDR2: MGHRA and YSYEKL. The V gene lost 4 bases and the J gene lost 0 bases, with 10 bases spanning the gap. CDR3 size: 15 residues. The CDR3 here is CASSRDSNSGNTIYF. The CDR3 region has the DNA TGCGCCAGCAGCCGAGACAGTAACTCTGGAAACACCATATATTTT.

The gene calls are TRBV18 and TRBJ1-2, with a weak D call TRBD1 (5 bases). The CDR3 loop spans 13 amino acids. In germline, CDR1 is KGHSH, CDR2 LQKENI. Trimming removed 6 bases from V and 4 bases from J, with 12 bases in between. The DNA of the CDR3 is TGTGCCAGCTCGCCTGACAGTAGCTATGGCTACACCTTC. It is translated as CASSPDSSYGYTF. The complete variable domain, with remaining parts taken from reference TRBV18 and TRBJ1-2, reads NAGVMQNPRHLVRRRGQEARLRCSPMKGHSHVYWYRQLPEEGLKFMVYLQKENIIDESGMPKERFSAEFPKEGPSILRIQQVVRGDSAAYFCASSPDSSYGYTFGSGTRLTVV.

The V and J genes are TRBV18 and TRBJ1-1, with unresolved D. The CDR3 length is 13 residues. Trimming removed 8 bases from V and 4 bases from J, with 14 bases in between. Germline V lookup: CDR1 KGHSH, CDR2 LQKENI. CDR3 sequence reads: CASLGSPVTEAFF. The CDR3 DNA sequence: TGTGCCAGCCTAGGAAGCCCGGTCACTGAAGCTTTCTTT.

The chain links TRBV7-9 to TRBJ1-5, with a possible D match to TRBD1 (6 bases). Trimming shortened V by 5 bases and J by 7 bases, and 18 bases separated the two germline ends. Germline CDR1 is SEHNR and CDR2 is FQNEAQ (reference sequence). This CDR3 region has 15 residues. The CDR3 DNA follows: TGTGCCAGCAGCCCAGGGAATTCACAGGGCCAGCCCCAGCATTTT. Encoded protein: CASSPGNSQGQPQHF. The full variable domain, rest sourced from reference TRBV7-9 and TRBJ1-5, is DTGVSQNPRHKITKRGQNVTFRCDPISEHNRLYWYRQTLGQGPEFLTYFQNEAQLEKSRLLSDRFSAERPKGSFSTLEIQRTEQGDSAMYLCASSPGNSQGQPQHFGDGTRLSIL.

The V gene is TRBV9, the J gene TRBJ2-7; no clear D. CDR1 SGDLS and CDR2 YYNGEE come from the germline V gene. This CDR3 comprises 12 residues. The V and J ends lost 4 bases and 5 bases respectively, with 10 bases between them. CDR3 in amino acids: CASSPNSHEQYF. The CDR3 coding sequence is TGTGCCAGCAGCCCTAACAGCCACGAGCAGTACTTC.

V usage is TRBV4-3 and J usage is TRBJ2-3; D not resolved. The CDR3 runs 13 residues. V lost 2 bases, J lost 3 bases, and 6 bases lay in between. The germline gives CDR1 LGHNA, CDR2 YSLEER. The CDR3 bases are TGCGCCAGCAGCCAATCGGTAACAGATACGCAGTATTTT. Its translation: CASSQSVTDTQYF.

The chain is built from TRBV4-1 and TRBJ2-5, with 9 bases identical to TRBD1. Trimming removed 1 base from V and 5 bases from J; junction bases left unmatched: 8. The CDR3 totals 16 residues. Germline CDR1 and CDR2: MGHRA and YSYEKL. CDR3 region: CASSQVWGTGTETQYF. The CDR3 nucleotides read TGCGCCAGCAGCCAAGTCTGGGGGACAGGGACGGAGACCCAGTACTTC.

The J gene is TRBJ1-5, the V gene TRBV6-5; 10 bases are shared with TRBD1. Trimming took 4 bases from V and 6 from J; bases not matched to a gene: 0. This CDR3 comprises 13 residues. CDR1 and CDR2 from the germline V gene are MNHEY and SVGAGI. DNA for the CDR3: TGTGCCAGCAGTTGGACAGGGGGTCAGCCCCAGCATTTT. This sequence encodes CASSWTGGQPQHF.

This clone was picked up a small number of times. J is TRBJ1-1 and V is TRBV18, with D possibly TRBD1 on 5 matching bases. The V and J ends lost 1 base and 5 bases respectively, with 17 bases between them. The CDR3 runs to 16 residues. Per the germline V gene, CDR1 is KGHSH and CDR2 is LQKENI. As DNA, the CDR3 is TGTGCCAGCTCACCACAACGACAGCGTGGGGGGACTGAAGCTTTCTTT. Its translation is CASSPQRQRGGTEAFF. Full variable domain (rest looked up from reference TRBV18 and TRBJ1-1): NAGVMQNPRHLVRRRGQEARLRCSPMKGHSHVYWYRQLPEEGLKFMVYLQKENIIDESGMPKERFSAEFPKEGPSILRIQQVVRGDSAAYFCASSPQRQRGGTEAFFGQGTRLTVV.

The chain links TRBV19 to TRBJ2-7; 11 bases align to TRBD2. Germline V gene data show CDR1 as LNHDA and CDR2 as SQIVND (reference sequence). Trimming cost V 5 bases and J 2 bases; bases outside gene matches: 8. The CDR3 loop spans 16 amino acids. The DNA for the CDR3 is TGTGCCAGTAGTTCCTCCGGGACTAGCGGAACCTACGAGCAGTACTTC. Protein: CASSSSGTSGTYEQYF. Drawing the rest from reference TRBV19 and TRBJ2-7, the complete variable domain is DGGITQSPKYLFRKEGQNVTLSCEQNLNHDAMYWYRQDPGQGLRLIYYSQIVNDFQKGDIAEGYSVSREKKESFPLTVTSAQKNPTAFYLCASSSSGTSGTYEQYFGPGTRLTVT.

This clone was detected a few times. The CDR3 is CASSLMAGGENGYTF. DNA of the CDR3: TGTGCCAGCAGCTTAATGGCTGGGGGCGAGAATGGCTACACCTTC. The J gene is TRBJ1-2, the V gene TRBV11-3; TRBD1 is a possible D gene (6 bases). Trimming pared 2 bases from V and 6 bases from J, leaving 16 bases between. The germline CDR1 and CDR2 sequences are SGHNT and YENEEA. CDR3 length equals 15 residues.

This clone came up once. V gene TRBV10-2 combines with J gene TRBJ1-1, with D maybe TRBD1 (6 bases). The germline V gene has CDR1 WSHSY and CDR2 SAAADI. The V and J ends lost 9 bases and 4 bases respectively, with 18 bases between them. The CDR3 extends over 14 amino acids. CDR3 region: CASTHREGTTEAFF. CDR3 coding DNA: TGCGCCAGTACACACAGGGAGGGTACCACTGAAGCTTTCTTT.